Each of the 15 T cell receptor beta chains below was sequenced from the same sample in a study of CD8+ T cells in alopecia areata. TCR sequencing used cDNA made by reverse transcription of extracted RNA. Only in-frame clones appear in the TCRdb table, and some are missing; sequencing was by immunoSEQ multiplex PCR. The sample has approximately 170,000 clones, 60% to 75% seen once. Treatment defined: oral pan-JAK inhibitor, 5-10 mg twice daily. Specimen: CD4+ T cells sorted from blood, collected at week 24, from a patient treated with tofacitinib. These receptors were taken from a human donor with alopecia areata.

V is TRBV5-6 and J is TRBJ2-1; the D gene could be TRBD1 or TRBD2 (5 bases each). Trimming stripped 5 bases from V and 4 bases from J, with 19 bases between. The CDR3 sequence is 16 residues long. CDR1 and CDR2 (germline): SGHDT, YYEEEE. In DNA, the CDR3 is TGTGCCAGCAGATCCGGGGTTGGGGGATGGTACAATGAGCAGTTCTTC. Encoded protein: CASRSGVGGWYNEQFF. The whole variable domain, remainder taken from reference TRBV5-6 and TRBJ2-1, is DAGVTQSPTHLIKTRGQQVTLRCSPKSGHDTVSWYQQALGQGPQFIFQYYEEEERQRGNFPDRFSGHQFPNYSSELNVNALLLGDSALYLCASRSGVGGWYNEQFFGPGTRLTVL.

This sequence joins TRBV6-6 and TRBJ1-1, with a possible D match to TRBD1 (5 bases). CDR1 is MNHNY, CDR2 SVGAGI, per germline (reference sequence). V was pared by 4 bases and J by 5 bases, with 14 bases between. This CDR3 has 14 residues. As DNA, the CDR3 is TGTGCCAGCAGTTTGGAGGGGCGGTGGACTGAAGCTTTCTTT. Protein sequence: CASSLEGRWTEAFF.

The chain uses TRBV29-1 and TRBJ1-1; D not certain. Trimming removed 4 bases from V and 3 bases from J, with 12 bases in between. There are 13 residues in the CDR3. Germline CDR1 and CDR2: SQVTM and ANQGSEA. The CDR3 here is CSVARGGDTEAFF. The CDR3 region has the DNA TGCAGCGTTGCGCGGGGTGGGGACACTGAAGCTTTCTTT.

The V call is TRBV27, the J call TRBJ2-7; 8 bases are a match to TRBD2. Per germline, CDR1 MNHEY and CDR2 SMNVEV (reference sequence). Germline trimming cut 0 bases from V and 2 bases from J; bases unmatched to any gene: 3. This CDR3 region has 15 residues. The DNA for the CDR3 is TGTGCCAGCAGTTTATCTGGCGGGGGGCCCTACGAGCAGTACTTC. Translating it yields CASSLSGGGPYEQYF.

CDR3 amino acids: CASSSGGGRQETQYF. The CDR3 nucleotides are TGTGCCAGCAGTTCCGGTGGGGGGCGGCAAGAGACCCAGTACTTC. The rearrangement links TRBV6-6 to TRBJ2-5; D is perhaps TRBD1 or TRBD2 (6 bases each). Germline V gene lookup returns CDR1 MNHNY and CDR2 SVGAGI (reference sequence). The CDR3 length is 15 residues. V was shortened by 4 bases and J by 2 bases, with 14 bases between the two germline ends.

The genes are TRBV5-1 and TRBJ1-1, with D possibly being TRBD1 (5 bases). CDR1 is SGHRS and CDR2 is YFSETQ in the germline V gene. This CDR3 contains 13 residues. Between the trimmed V and J ends, which lost 5 bases and 1 base, there was a span of 9 bases. The CDR3 protein is CASRGEGNTEAFF. CDR3 nucleotides: TGCGCCAGCAGGGGGGAGGGGAACACTGAAGCTTTCTTT.

V gene TRBV19 combines with J gene TRBJ1-2, with 10 bases lining up with TRBD1. This CDR3 is 15 amino acids long. The V gene's germline CDR1 is LNHDA and CDR2 SQIVND (reference sequence). The ends lost 2 bases at V and 6 bases at J; junction bases unmatched: 6. The CDR3 protein is CASSIRQGARNGYTF. CDR3 DNA: TGTGCCAGTAGTATACGACAGGGGGCGCGGAATGGCTACACCTTC.

This clone was seen a single time. V usage is TRBV29-1 and J usage is TRBJ2-1; weak D call: TRBD1 (6 bases). V lost 7 bases, J lost 2 bases, and 18 bases lay in between. Germline lookup yields CDR1 SQVTM and CDR2 ANQGSEA. This CDR3 has 15 amino acids. The CDR3 sequence is CSAPYRDNPYNEQFF. The CDR3 bases are TGCAGCGCCCCATACCGGGACAACCCCTACAATGAGCAGTTCTTC.

The chain couples TRBV6-4 to TRBJ1-2; D remains ambiguous. V was cut by 7 bases and J by 5 bases, with 5 bases left in between. Germline CDR1 MRHNA, CDR2 SNTAGT. This CDR3 region has 10 residues. This chain's CDR3 is CASKVYGYTF. The CDR3 region has the DNA TGTGCCAGCAAGGTTTATGGCTACACCTTC.

The table lists this clone with a few counts. The chain joins TRBV7-9 to TRBJ1-2; D unclear. V lost 5 bases, J lost 1 base, and 5 bases lay in between. The CDR3 totals 12 residues. From germline, CDR1 is SEHNR and CDR2 FQNEAQ (reference sequence). The CDR3 loop is CASSPDNYGYTF. CDR3 in DNA: TGTGCCAGCAGCCCCGATAACTATGGCTACACCTTC.

The chain recombines TRBV7-2 with TRBJ2-2; no definite D call. Per germline, CDR1 SGHTA and CDR2 FQGNSA. The CDR3 spans 12 residues. Between the trimmed V and J ends, which lost 0 bases and 8 bases, there was a span of 4 bases. The CDR3 DNA follows: TGTGCCAGCAGCTTAGCCGAAGGGGAGCTGTTTTTT. Protein: CASSLAEGELFF.

V and J are TRBV18 and TRBJ2-1, with 7 positions matching TRBD1. Germline CDR1 and CDR2: KGHSH and LQKENI. With 0 bases clipped from V and 0 bases from J, the junction kept 5 bases outside the gene matches. The CDR3 loop spans 17 amino acids. The CDR3 here is CASSPPGSGGSYNEQFF. CDR3 bases: TGTGCCAGCTCACCACCGGGATCAGGGGGCTCCTACAATGAGCAGTTCTTC.

The genes are TRBV7-8 and TRBJ2-3; D may be TRBD1 or TRBD2 (6 bases each). The V end lost 5 bases, the J end lost 3 bases, and 15 bases lay between the germline ends. CDR1 and CDR2 from the germline V gene are SGHVS and FQNEAQ. There are 15 residues in the CDR3. CDR3 protein: CASSHEGGWTDTQYF. Written as DNA, the CDR3 is TGTGCCAGCAGCCATGAGGGGGGTTGGACAGATACGCAGTATTTT.

In its sample, this clone was seen a few times. The chain is built from TRBV7-2 and TRBJ2-4, with 8 positions matching TRBD2. This CDR3 region has 16 residues. The V gene end was trimmed by 5 bases and the J gene end by 6 bases; junction bases not matched to a gene: 12. Germline CDR1 reads SGHTA; CDR2 reads FQGNSA. The CDR3 nucleotides read TGTGCCAGCAGCCCACCGGTTGGGCGGGGGGTAAACATTCAGTACTTC. Translated: CASSPPVGRGVNIQYF.

V is TRBV11-3 and J is TRBJ2-2, with 8 bases matching TRBD1. The CDR3 sequence is 16 residues long. The germline V gene has CDR1 SGHNT and CDR2 YENEEA. Unmatched junction bases numbered 8, after V lost 5 bases and J lost 3 bases. The CDR3 sequence is CASSPWTGIDTGELFF. The CDR3 nucleotides are TGTGCCAGCAGCCCCTGGACAGGGATAGACACCGGGGAGCTGTTTTTT.